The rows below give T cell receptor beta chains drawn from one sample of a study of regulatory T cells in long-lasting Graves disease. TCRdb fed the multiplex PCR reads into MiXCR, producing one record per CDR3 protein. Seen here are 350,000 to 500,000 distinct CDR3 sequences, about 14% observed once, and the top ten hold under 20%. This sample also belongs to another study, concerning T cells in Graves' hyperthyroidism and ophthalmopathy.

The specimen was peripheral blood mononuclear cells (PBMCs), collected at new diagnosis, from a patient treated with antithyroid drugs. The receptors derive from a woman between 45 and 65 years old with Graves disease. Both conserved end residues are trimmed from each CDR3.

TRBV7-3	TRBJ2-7	ASSPSRGVHEQY
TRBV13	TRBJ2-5	ASNQRGVGETQY
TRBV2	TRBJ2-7	ASSVGTSGSIFPYEQY
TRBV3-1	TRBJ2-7	ASSQDQYEQY
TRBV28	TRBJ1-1	ASTGPYTEAF
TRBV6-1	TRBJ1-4	AINRDTNEKLF
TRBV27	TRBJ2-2	ASSLSLAGVTGELF
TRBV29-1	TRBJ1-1	SVRGAVDTEAF
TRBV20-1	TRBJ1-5	SARLPGSNQPQH
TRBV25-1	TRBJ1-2	ASSEDSWGGYT
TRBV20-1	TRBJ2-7	SAPGTSGSFYEQY
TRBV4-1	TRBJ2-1	ASSQAPPPLAGGNEQF
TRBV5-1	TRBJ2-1	ASSLLANNEQF
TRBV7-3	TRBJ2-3	ASSPRLAGGPGTQY
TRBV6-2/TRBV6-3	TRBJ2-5	ASSYPGQGEETQY
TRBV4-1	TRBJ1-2	ASSQVGTYGYT
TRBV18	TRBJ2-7	ASSPPSVSYEQY
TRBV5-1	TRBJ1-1	ASSPHPGEGPNTEAF
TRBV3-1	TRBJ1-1	ASSQEGGRTEAF
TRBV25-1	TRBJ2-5	ASSPLQGTGRMETQY
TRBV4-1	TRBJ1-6	ASSQKGSSPLH
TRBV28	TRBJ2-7	ASSPPGLAGSNSYEQY
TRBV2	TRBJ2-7	ASFSGTASYEQY
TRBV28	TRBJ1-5	ASSTGQGHQPQH
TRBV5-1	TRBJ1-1	ASSLLGTAGSTEAF
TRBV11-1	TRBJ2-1	ASSLEVGLGEQF
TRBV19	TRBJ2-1	ASSPRQGARYEQF
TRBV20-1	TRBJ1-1	SARDSLQGATSTEAF
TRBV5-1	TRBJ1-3	ASSFGPDSGNTIY
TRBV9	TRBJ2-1	ASSVGTSGRALHNEQF
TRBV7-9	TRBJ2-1	ASSLLLAGVGDEQF
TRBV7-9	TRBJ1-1	ASSFSDTEAF
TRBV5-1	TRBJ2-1	ASSPGQGAADEQF
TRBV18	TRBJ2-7	ASSPDQLGSSYEQY
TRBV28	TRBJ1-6	ASSEFNRGYNSPLH
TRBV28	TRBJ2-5	ASKTSRETQY
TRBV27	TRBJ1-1	ASRTGMRTEAF
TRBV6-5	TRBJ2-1	ASSYIWEGRRANEQF
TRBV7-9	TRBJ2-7	ASSGDSEGQY
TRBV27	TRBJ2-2	ASSLGVAVPNTGELF
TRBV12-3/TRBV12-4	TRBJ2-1	ASSPDGLAGVDNEQF
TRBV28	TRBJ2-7	ASTEEPTTYEQY
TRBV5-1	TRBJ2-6	ASSGQMRSGANVLT
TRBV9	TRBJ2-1	ASSVEGSYSYNEQF
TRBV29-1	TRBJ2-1	SAGNIYNEQF
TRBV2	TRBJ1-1	ASISYTEAF
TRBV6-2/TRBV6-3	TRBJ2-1	ASSGLAGESVNEQF
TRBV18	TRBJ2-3	ASSLGTSGLGTDTQY
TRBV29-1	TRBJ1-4	SVVQGGNEKLF
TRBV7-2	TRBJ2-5	ASSLVASGPQETQY
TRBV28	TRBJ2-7	ASSLPTSADEQY